The present T cell receptor beta chain was sequenced within a study of vaccination and CD4 T cells after COVID-19. Across the study: Sampling that followed vaccination took place a median approximately 72 days after dose two, within a range of 14 to 241.

CDR1 ENHRY and CDR2 SYGVKD come from the germline V gene. The CDR3 is made up of 16 amino acids. Trimming cost V 4 bases and J 2 bases, with 17 bases left between them. This sample's treatment: approximately 9-day PBMC culture with coronavirus spike peptide pools or control peptides (ViraFEST assay). Findings of the study overall: Convalescent patients gained a median 86.3% of their reactive clones only post-vaccination.

This clonotype ranks as medium-sized (0.01 to 0.1%). Antigen: not known. The study sequenced cultured CD4+ T cell DNA using the Oncomine TCR Beta short-read assay. The source of extracted genomic DNA was cultured CD4+ T cells. Via MiXCR, TCRdb re-called the PCR reads, giving one row per CDR3 protein. The top ten clones hold roughly a sixth of a sample with 9,500 to 15,000 distinct CDR3 sequences, around half of them seen once. This chain uses TRBV10-3 with TRBJ1-2, with D perhaps matching TRBD1 (5 bases). The receptor was isolated from a human donor with COVID-19. Sequenced here: cultured CD4+ T cells from blood, sampled after SARS-CoV-2 vaccination. CDR3 DNA sequence: TGTGCCATCAGTGTTGAGGTCGGGGGGTTCAACTATGGCTACACCTTC. As protein: CAISVEVGGFNYGYTF.